Following are 3 T cell receptor beta chains from one sample sequenced in a study of vaccination and CD4 T cells after COVID-19. These TCRs are of unknown antigen specificity. Treatment denoted: approximately 11-day PBMC culture with coronavirus spike peptide pools or control peptides (ViraFEST assay). With the Oncomine TCR Beta short-read assay, DNA from cultured CD4+ T cells was sequenced. TCRdb reprocessed the PCR reads via MiXCR and lists one record per CDR3 protein. The table shows about 19,000 distinct CDR3 sequences, with about 42% occurring only once. Sequences were derived from CD4+ T cells from blood, cultured in vitro, sampled before SARS-CoV-2 vaccination. All receptors derive from a human donor who had recovered from COVID-19.

This clonotype was picked up a small number of times. This chain connects TRBV12-3 or TRBV12-4 to TRBJ1-1, with 7 nucleotides matching TRBD1. V lost 2 bases, J lost 8 bases, and 5 bases stayed unmatched. This CDR3 comprises 13 residues. The CDR3 loop is CASSLSGTEEAFF. Here the CDR3 DNA reads TGTGCCAGCAGTTTATCGGGGACAGAGGAAGCTTTCTTT.

This clonotype showed up just a few times. This chain connects TRBV28 to TRBJ1-5, with D unclear. The germline CDR1 and CDR2 sequences are MDHEN and SYDVKM. With 7 bases removed from V and 0 bases from J, the gap between germline ends came to 13 bases. The CDR3 totals 15 residues. As DNA, the CDR3 is TGTGCCAGCACCTCCTACCGCGGTAGCAATCAGCCCCAGCATTTT. Translating it yields CASTSYRGSNQPQHF.

The CDR3 DNA reads as TGTGCCAGCACGACGGGCAATCAGCCCCAGCATTTT. Translated: CASTTGNQPQHF. J is TRBJ1-5 and V is TRBV28; D unclear. V was pared by 7 bases and J by 2 bases, with 6 bases between. The CDR3 extends over 12 amino acids. Germline CDR1 reads MDHEN; CDR2 reads SYDVKM.